This is a list of T cell receptor beta chains from one sample in a study of shared clonotypes between healthy human individuals. Clones were sequenced by immunoSEQ multiplex PCR, and TCRdb holds only the in-frame ones, with some missing. Here the sample spans some 2,400,000 clones, around 95% being singletons. Sequencing was performed on naive CD4+ T cells sorted from blood. The receptor source for this set is a man aged 18 to 30 in good health. CDR3s include the opening cysteine and the closing phenylalanine or tryptophan. The D gene is left open where the match is weak.

J gene,D gene,V gene,CDR3 DNA,CDR3 protein
TRBJ2-7,TRBD2,TRBV15,TGTGCCACCAGCAGAGACTCGGCGGGAGTAGGCGAGCAGTACTTC,CATSRDSAGVGEQYF
TRBJ1-5,NA,TRBV10-3,TGTGCCATCAGTGAACAGAGCAATCAGCCCCAGCATTTT,CAISEQSNQPQHF
TRBJ1-6,TRBD1,TRBV9,TGTGCCAGCAGCGTCGGACAGGGCTATTCACCCCTCCACTTT,CASSVGQGYSPLHF
TRBJ2-1,NA,TRBV7-3,TGTGCCAGCACCCCTGGGGGGCCCAGCTCCTACAATGAGCAGTTCTTC,CASTPGGPSSYNEQFF
TRBJ1-1,NA,TRBV5-4,TGTGCCAGCAGCCCCCAGGGGAACACTGAAGCTTTCTTT,CASSPQGNTEAFF
TRBJ2-4,TRBD2,TRBV7-2,TGTGCCAGCAGCAAAGGACTAGCGGGAGTTGGGAACATTCAGTACTTC,CASSKGLAGVGNIQYF
TRBJ2-7,TRBD1,TRBV4-3,TGCGCCAGCAGCCAAGGGCCTGGACAGGTTAGCTCCTACGAGCAGTACTTC,CASSQGPGQVSSYEQYF
TRBJ1-2,NA,TRBV6-6,TGTGCCAGCAGTCCCAAGGGCAGGGAGTCAGGCTATGGCTACACCTTC,CASSPKGRESGYGYTF
TRBJ2-7,TRBD2,TRBV28,TGTGCCAGCAGGCGAAGCGGGAGCCCCTACGAGCAGTACTTC,CASRRSGSPYEQYF
TRBJ2-3,TRBD2,TRBV9,TGTGCCAGCAGCTCAGGAGGACTAGCGGGGTCCACAGATACGCAGTATTTT,CASSSGGLAGSTDTQYF
TRBJ1-1,TRBD1,TRBV9,TGTGCCAGCAGCACCCGGGGACAGGGTACGCGGAACACTGAAGCTTTCTTT,CASSTRGQGTRNTEAFF